This T cell receptor (beta chain) was recorded in a study of T cells in tumors after PD-1 blockade. Overall study context: No patient had prior checkpoint blockade, systemic immunosuppression, or radiotherapy within 4 weeks. Daily vismodegib 150 mg continued in a subset of anti-PD-1-treated patients. Study results and caveats: Around 45% of tumor TCR clonotypes were also found in blood.

The V and J ends lost 4 bases and 3 bases respectively, with 13 bases between them. The CDR3 spans 14 residues. CDR1 and CDR2 (germline): SGHRS, YFSETQ. Libraries were prepared by immunoSEQ multiplex PCR; TCRdb keeps only in-frame clonotypes and omits some of them. The sample has some 43,000 clones; around 85% are singletons. Concerning this clone: What it recognizes is unknown.

Template: tumor biopsy or peripheral blood genomic DNA, roughly 616-6,500 ng per sample. The sample in question was PBMCs, obtained before anti-PD-1 treatment. This TCR came from a human donor with basal cell carcinoma. The V call is TRBV5-1, the J call TRBJ1-1, with D unclear. CDR3: CASSRTRSDTEAFF. The CDR3 nucleotides read TGCGCCAGCAGCCGAACCCGTTCGGACACTGAAGCTTTCTTT.